This T cell receptor (beta chain) emerged from a study of PD-1 blockade in classical Hodgkin lymphoma. V shed 4 bases, J shed 4 bases, and the junction held 11 bases outside the gene matches. CDR1 is SGDLS and CDR2 is YYNGEE in the germline V gene. The CDR3 has 17 amino acids. Of note for this clone: What it recognizes is unknown.

Documented time point: newly diagnosed, previously untreated cHL patient sample. Overall study findings and caveats: Baseline TCR diversity was reportedly lower in newly diagnosed patients than healthy donors. Possibly reflecting disease activity or prior therapy, repertoire differences have causes that remain undefined.

The method was immunoSEQ multiplex PCR; TCRdb's version includes in-frame clones alone and lacks a portion of them. Of some 21,000 clones in the sample, roughly 94% are singletons; the top ten hold 4.5% to 7%. V is TRBV9 and J is TRBJ1-1; 12 positions agree with TRBD1. The clonotype originates from a human donor with classical Hodgkin lymphoma. The sample consisted of peripheral blood mononuclear cells (PBMCs). CDR3 sequence (DNA): TGTGCCAGCAGCTCGGGACAGGGGGCTCTTCTCGGCACTGAAGCTTTCTTT. Protein product: CASSSGQGALLGTEAFF.